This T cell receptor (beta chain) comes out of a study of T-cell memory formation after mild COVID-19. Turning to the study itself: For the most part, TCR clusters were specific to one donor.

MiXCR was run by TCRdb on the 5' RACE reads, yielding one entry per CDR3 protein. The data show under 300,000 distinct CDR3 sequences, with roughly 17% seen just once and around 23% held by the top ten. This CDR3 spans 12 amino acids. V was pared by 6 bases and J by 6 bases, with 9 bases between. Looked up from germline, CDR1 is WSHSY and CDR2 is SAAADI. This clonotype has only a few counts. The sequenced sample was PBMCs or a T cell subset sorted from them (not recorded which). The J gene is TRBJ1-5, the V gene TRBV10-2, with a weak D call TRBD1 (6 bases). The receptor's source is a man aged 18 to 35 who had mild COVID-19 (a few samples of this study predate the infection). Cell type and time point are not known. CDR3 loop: CASRGGAQPQHF. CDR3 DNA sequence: TGCGCCAGCAGAGGGGGAGCTCAGCCCCAGCATTTT.